What follows are 27 T cell receptor beta chains derived from one specimen sequenced in a study of T cells in Graves' hyperthyroidism and ophthalmopathy. Regions amplified from RNA transcripts were the TCR beta CDR3 regions. The TCR CDR3 first-round RT-PCR relied on the HTBI primer set. TCRdb processed the multiplex PCR reads anew with MiXCR; each CDR3 protein has one entry. The top ten hold 28% of the sample, which has over 350,000 distinct CDR3 sequences, more than 13% seen once. The sample consisted of blood. These receptors came from a man aged 50 or older with Graves' ophthalmopathy.

In its sample, this clonotype was seen many times. The gene calls are TRBV7-3 and TRBJ1-1; D is ambiguous. The CDR3 length is 13 residues. Germline lookup yields CDR1 SGHTA and CDR2 FQGTGA. The germline V and J ends were trimmed by 0 bases and 4 bases, with 6 bases remaining between them. Here the CDR3 DNA reads TGTGCCAGCAGCTTAACCCAGAGCACTGAAGCTTTCTTT. This sequence encodes CASSLTQSTEAFF.

This clonotype came up a few times. The chain uses TRBV20-1 and TRBJ1-6; TRBD1 matches at 12 bases. Trimming removed 2 bases from V and 8 bases from J; junction bases left unmatched: 10. The germline gives CDR1 DFQATT, CDR2 SNEGSKA (reference sequence). There are 17 residues in the CDR3. The CDR3 region is CSARPTGTGGRHSPLHF. As DNA, the CDR3 is TGCAGTGCTAGACCGACCGGGACAGGGGGCCGTCATTCACCCCTCCACTTT.

The table lists this clonotype with many counts. CDR3 sequence (DNA): TGTGCCAGCAGTGTGTACAGGGCCGTCGAGAACACTGAAGCTTTCTTT. This encodes CASSVYRAVENTEAFF. The V call is TRBV12-3 or TRBV12-4, the J call TRBJ1-1; D possibly corresponds to TRBD1 (6 bases). CDR3 size: 16 residues. V lost 5 bases and J lost 1, with 17 bases in between.

Note on this clonotype: A much larger clone lies one base from this, so it may be a read error. V and J are TRBV28 and TRBJ1-5, with D possibly being TRBD1 (5 bases). This CDR3 is 13 amino acids long. Trimming stripped 5 bases from V and 7 bases from J, with 12 bases between. The germline gives CDR1 MDHEN, CDR2 SYDVKM. The CDR3 reads CASSLLGGQPQHF. The CDR3 DNA follows: TGTGCCAGCAGTCTTCTTGGGGGACAGCCCCAGCATTTT.

This clonotype was counted many times. V usage is TRBV4-1 and J usage is TRBJ2-1; TRBD1 aligns across 10 bases. J lost 9 bases, V lost 6 bases, and 23 bases had no gene match. CDR1 MGHRA and CDR2 YSYEKL come from the germline V gene. The CDR3 runs 19 residues. In DNA form, the CDR3 reads TGCGCCAGCAGGCTGAAGAGATACCGGGACAGGGGAGGGGCAGGTGAGCAGTTCTTC. It codes for CASRLKRYRDRGGAGEQFF.

This clonotype was observed at least ten times. The chain employs TRBV5-1 and TRBJ2-7; TRBD2 is a possible D gene (5 bases). CDR1 SGHRS and CDR2 YFSETQ come from the germline V gene. The CDR3 has 14 amino acids. Trimming stripped 4 bases from V and 5 bases from J, with 16 bases between. The CDR3: CASSPGPGRDEQYF. In nucleotides, the CDR3 is TGCGCCAGCAGCCCGGGCCCGGGAAGGGACGAGCAGTACTTC.

Points on this clonotype: The junction departs from germline at one end; a sequencing error may be responsible. V usage is TRBV7-7 and J usage is TRBJ2-1; 7 bases line up with TRBD1. The CDR3 totals 15 residues. CDR1 SSHAT and CDR2 FNYEAQ come from the germline V gene (reference sequence). CDR3 residues: CASSSLMGQPNEQFF. The CDR3 DNA reads as TGTGCTAGCAGCTCACTCATGGGACAGCCCAATGAGCAGTTCTTC. Filled out from reference TRBV7-7 and TRBJ2-1, the complete variable domain reads GAGVSQSPRYKVTKRGQDVTLRCDPISSHATLYWYQQALGQGPEFLTYFNYEAQPDKSGLPSDRFSAERPEGSISTLTIQRTEQRDSAMYRCASSSLMGQPNEQFFGPGTRLTVL.

This clonotype was detected ten times or more. The V gene is TRBV3-1, the J gene TRBJ2-1; D remains ambiguous. The CDR3 is made up of 12 amino acids. Germline CDR1 reads LGHDT; CDR2 reads YNNKEL (reference sequence). Between the trimmed V and J ends, which lost 1 base and 9 bases, there was a span of 7 bases. The CDR3 is CASSQGALEQFF. The CDR3 nucleotides read TGTGCCAGCAGCCAAGGTGCCCTTGAGCAGTTCTTC.

The chain combines TRBV10-2 with TRBJ1-2; 8 positions agree with TRBD1. This CDR3 contains 12 residues. V trimming: 5 bases; J trimming: 8 bases; junction bases outside the gene matches: 4. Germline values: CDR1 WSHSY, CDR2 SAAADI. CDR3: CASSMDRAGYTF. The CDR3, as DNA: TGCGCCAGCAGTATGGACAGGGCGGGCTACACCTTC.

This clonotype was counted ten times or more. The chain has TRBV7-9 and TRBJ2-2, with 7 bases that match TRBD2. The CDR3 has 15 amino acids. V shed 7 bases, J shed 0 bases, and the junction held 5 bases outside the gene matches. Germline CDR1 is SEHNR and CDR2 is FQNEAQ (reference sequence). CDR3 loop: CASISLAANTGELFF. The DNA for the CDR3 is TGTGCCAGCATTAGCCTAGCGGCGAACACCGGGGAGCTGTTTTTT.

There are many counts of this clonotype. The chain carries TRBV7-3 and TRBJ1-2; 10 bases line up with TRBD1. The germline gives CDR1 SGHTA, CDR2 FQGTGA. This CDR3 has 15 amino acids. Trimming cost V 5 bases and J 0 bases; bases outside gene matches: 3. CDR3 amino acids: CASSQGQGPNYGYTF. CDR3 coding DNA: TGTGCCAGCAGCCAGGGACAGGGGCCTAACTATGGCTACACCTTC.

J is TRBJ1-3 and V is TRBV4-2, with D hard to call. CDR1 LGHNA and CDR2 YNFKEQ come from the germline V gene. The CDR3 runs to 15 residues. The V end lost 0 bases, the J end lost 0 bases, and 6 bases lay between the germline ends. The CDR3 nucleotides are TGTGCCAGCAGCCAAGATGCAGCCTCTGGAAACACCATATATTTT. It translates to CASSQDAASGNTIYF.

This clonotype was observed many times. The chain recombines TRBV3-1 with TRBJ1-4; tentative D call: TRBD1 (6 bases). The germline CDR1 and CDR2 sequences are LGHDT and YNNKEL (reference sequence). The CDR3 is made up of 17 amino acids. Trimming cost V 0 bases and J 5 bases, with 16 bases left between them. CDR3 region: CASSQDRRGPVNEKLFF. DNA for the CDR3: TGTGCCAGCAGCCAAGATCGCCGGGGGCCCGTGAATGAAAAACTGTTTTTT.

The rearrangement joins TRBV10-1 to TRBJ2-1; possible D gene TRBD2, 6 bases. The germline V gene has CDR1 WNHNN and CDR2 SYGVQD (reference sequence). V was trimmed by 8 bases and J by 2 bases, leaving 16 bases between them. This CDR3 is built from 15 residues. CDR3 sequence reads: CASGKGRGTYNEQFF. The DNA of the CDR3 is TGCGCCAGCGGGAAAGGACGGGGGACCTACAATGAGCAGTTCTTC.

This clonotype appeared many times. This chain joins TRBV18 and TRBJ1-4; D uncertain. The germline V and J ends were trimmed by 3 bases and 7 bases, with 15 bases remaining between them. CDR1 is KGHSH and CDR2 is LQKENI in the germline V gene. The CDR3 consists of 15 residues. CDR3 amino acids: CASSPLAGSGEKLFF. CDR3 DNA: TGTGCCAGCTCACCTCTTGCAGGTTCAGGTGAAAAACTGTTTTTT.

This clonotype has only a few counts. CDR3 DNA sequence: TGCGCCAGCAGGCCGGGACAGGGGGCCTCCGGGGAGCTGTTTTTT. Protein product: CASRPGQGASGELFF. The V gene is TRBV10-1, the J gene TRBJ2-2; TRBD1 matches at 12 bases. The trim removed 6 bases at V and 6 bases at J, leaving 5 bases unmatched. Germline CDR1 WNHNN, CDR2 SYGVQD (reference sequence). The length of the CDR3 is 15 residues.

This clonotype was recorded many times. The J gene is TRBJ2-1, the V gene TRBV2; D uncertain. V dropped 1 base and J dropped 7 bases, with 14 bases sitting between them. Looked up from germline, CDR1 is SNHLY and CDR2 is FYNNEI. The CDR3 is 15 amino acids. The CDR3 sequence is CASSEGTVTKNEQFF. The CDR3 DNA reads TGTGCCAGCAGTGAAGGGACGGTTACTAAAAATGAGCAGTTCTTC.

This clonotype showed up many times. The rearrangement uses TRBV2 and TRBJ1-4; unclear D gene. The CDR3 consists of 16 residues. Trimming removed 1 base from V and 7 bases from J, with 16 bases in between. Per germline, CDR1 SNHLY and CDR2 FYNNEI. The CDR3 nucleotides read TGTGCCAGCAGTGAAGAGCTCATTGGACTTTCTGAAAAACTGTTTTTT. Translating it yields CASSEELIGLSEKLFF.

The genes are TRBV12-3 or TRBV12-4 and TRBJ1-4; 7 bases map to TRBD1. J was trimmed by 5 bases and V by 5 bases; bases with no gene match: 11. The CDR3 consists of 16 residues. CDR3 sequence reads: CASSPRPGQTNEKLFF. CDR3 coding DNA: TGTGCCAGCAGTCCTCGCCCGGGACAGACAAATGAAAAACTGTTTTTT.

This clonotype appeared many times. V usage is TRBV5-1 and J usage is TRBJ2-7; 9 nucleotides line up with TRBD1. Germline CDR1 SGHRS, CDR2 YFSETQ. The J segment lost 5 bases and the V segment lost 4 bases, leaving 7 bases of the junction unmatched. The CDR3 loop spans 14 amino acids. CDR3 in DNA: TGCGCCAGCAGCCCTGCGGACAGGGGAAACGAGCAGTACTTC. Translation gives CASSPADRGNEQYF.

Many counts were recorded for this clonotype. The chain couples TRBV7-9 to TRBJ2-3; the match to TRBD2 covers 8 bases. Germline-derived CDR1 and CDR2 are SEHNR and FQNEAQ (reference sequence). V shed 5 bases, J shed 4 bases, and the junction held 8 bases outside the gene matches. CDR3 length: 15 amino acids. CDR3 DNA sequence: TGTGCCAGCAGCCTCGGTCGGGGGGGTTCAGATACGCAGTATTTT. Translation: CASSLGRGGSDTQYF.

In its sample, this clonotype was seen a few times. The chain couples TRBV27 to TRBJ1-4; no clear D. The CDR3 runs to 16 residues. The V end was cut by 0 bases, the J end by 6 bases, with 14 bases between. CDR1 and CDR2 from the germline V gene are MNHEY and SMNVEV (reference sequence). This CDR3 reads CASSLSRGLLDEKLFF. The DNA for the CDR3 is TGTGCCAGCAGTTTATCCAGAGGCCTACTGGATGAAAAACTGTTTTTT.

This clonotype was counted ten times or more. This rearrangement joins TRBV9 to TRBJ2-2; 7 bases are a match to TRBD2. V dropped 2 bases and J dropped 3; count of bases not matched to a gene: 7. CDR3 length equals 16 residues. CDR1 SGDLS and CDR2 YYNGEE come from the germline V gene. The CDR3: CASSVALAEYTGELFF. The CDR3 nucleotides are TGTGCCAGCAGCGTCGCCCTAGCGGAATACACCGGGGAGCTGTTTTTT.

The gene calls are TRBV7-9 and TRBJ1-1, with 9 bases fitting TRBD1. This CDR3 region has 13 residues. With V trimmed by 5 bases and J by 8 bases, 6 bases remained unmatched. Germline V gene data show CDR1 as SEHNR and CDR2 as FQNEAQ (reference sequence). The CDR3: CASSMGQGLEAFF. The CDR3 nucleotides are TGTGCCAGCAGCATGGGACAGGGCTTAGAAGCTTTCTTT.

This clonotype was observed many times. The chain links TRBV2 to TRBJ2-5; 7 bases line up with TRBD2. The germline V gene encodes CDR1 SNHLY and CDR2 FYNNEI. Trimming at V came to 6 bases and at J to 1 base, leaving 11 bases not matched to a gene. The CDR3 sequence is 16 residues long. The CDR3 DNA sequence: TGTGCCAGCAGGTTGTTTGCGGGAGCCCTCCAAGAGACCCAGTACTTC. Its protein is CASRLFAGALQETQYF. Complete variable domain (other parts from reference TRBV2 and TRBJ2-5): EPEVTQTPSHQVTQMGQEVILRCVPISNHLYFYWYRQILGQKVEFLVSFYNNEISEKSEIFDDQFSVERPDGSNFTLKIRSTKLEDSAMYFCASRLFAGALQETQYFGPGTRLLVL.

This clonotype was counted many times. The rearrangement uses TRBV25-1 and TRBJ1-2, with D possibly TRBD1 on 6 matching bases. The length of the CDR3 is 13 residues. Per germline, CDR1 MGHDK and CDR2 SYGVNS. Trimming left V 3 bases short and J 5 bases short, with 10 bases between. For the CDR3, the DNA is TGTGCCAGCAGTGAGACAGGCTTTTATGGCTACACCTTC. It specifies CASSETGFYGYTF.

At least ten counts were recorded for this clonotype. The CDR3 loop reads CAWSWAGDQPQHF. CDR3 nucleotide sequence: TGTGCCTGGAGTTGGGCAGGAGATCAGCCCCAGCATTTT. This chain uses TRBV30 with TRBJ1-5; D not certain. Germline V gene data show CDR1 as GTSNPN and CDR2 as SVGIG (reference sequence). The ends were cut back, 2 bases at V and 5 bases at J, with 10 bases in the middle. The length of the CDR3 is 13 residues.